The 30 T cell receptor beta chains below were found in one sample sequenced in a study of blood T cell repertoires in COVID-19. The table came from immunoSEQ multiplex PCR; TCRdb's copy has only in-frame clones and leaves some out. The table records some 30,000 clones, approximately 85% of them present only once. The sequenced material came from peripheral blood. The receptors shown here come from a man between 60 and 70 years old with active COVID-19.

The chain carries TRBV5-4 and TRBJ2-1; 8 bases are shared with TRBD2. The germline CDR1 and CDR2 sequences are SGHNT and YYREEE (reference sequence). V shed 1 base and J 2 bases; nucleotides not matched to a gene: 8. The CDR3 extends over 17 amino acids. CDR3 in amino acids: CASSLSGGGLAYNEQFF. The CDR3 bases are TGTGCCAGCAGCTTGTCGGGGGGGGGACTAGCCTACAATGAGCAGTTCTTC.

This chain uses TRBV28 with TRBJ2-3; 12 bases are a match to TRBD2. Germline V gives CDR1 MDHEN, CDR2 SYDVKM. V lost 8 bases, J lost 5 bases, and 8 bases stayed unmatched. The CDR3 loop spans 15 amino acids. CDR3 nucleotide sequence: TGTGCCAGCTCTACAAGGGGACTAGCGGGAGATACGCAGTATTTT. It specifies CASSTRGLAGDTQYF.

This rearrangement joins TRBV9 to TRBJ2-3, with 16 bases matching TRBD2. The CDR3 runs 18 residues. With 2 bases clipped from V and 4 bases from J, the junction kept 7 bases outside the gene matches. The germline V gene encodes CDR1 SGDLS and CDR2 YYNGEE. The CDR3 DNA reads TGTGCCAGCAGCGTTGGGACTAGCGGGAGGGCCGGGGCAGATACGCAGTATTTT. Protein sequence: CASSVGTSGRAGADTQYF.

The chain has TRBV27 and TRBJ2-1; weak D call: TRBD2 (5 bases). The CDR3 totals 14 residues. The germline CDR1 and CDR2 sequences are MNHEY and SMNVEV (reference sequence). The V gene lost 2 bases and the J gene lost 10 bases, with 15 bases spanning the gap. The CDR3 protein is CASSLGFRAGEQFF. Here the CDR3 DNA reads TGTGCCAGCAGTTTAGGGTTTCGGGCGGGCGAGCAGTTCTTC.

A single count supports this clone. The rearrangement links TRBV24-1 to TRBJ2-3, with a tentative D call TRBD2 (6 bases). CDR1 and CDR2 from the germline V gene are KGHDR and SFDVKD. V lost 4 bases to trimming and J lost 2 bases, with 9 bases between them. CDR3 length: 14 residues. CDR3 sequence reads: CATSDRDFTDTQYF. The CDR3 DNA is TGTGCCACCAGTGACAGGGACTTCACAGATACGCAGTATTTT.

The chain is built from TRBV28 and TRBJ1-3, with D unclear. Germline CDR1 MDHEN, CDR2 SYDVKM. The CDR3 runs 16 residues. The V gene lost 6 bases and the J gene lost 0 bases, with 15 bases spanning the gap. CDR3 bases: TGTGCCAGCAGCCACCCCGGCGGGAGCTCTGGAAACACCATATATTTT. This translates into CASSHPGGSSGNTIYF.

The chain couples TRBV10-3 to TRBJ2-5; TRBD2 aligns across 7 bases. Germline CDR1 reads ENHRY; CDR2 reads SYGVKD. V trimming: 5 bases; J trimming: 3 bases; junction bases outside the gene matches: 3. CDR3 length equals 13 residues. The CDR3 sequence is CAISPGGKETQYF. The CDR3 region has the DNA TGTGCCATCAGTCCCGGGGGGAAAGAGACCCAGTACTTC.

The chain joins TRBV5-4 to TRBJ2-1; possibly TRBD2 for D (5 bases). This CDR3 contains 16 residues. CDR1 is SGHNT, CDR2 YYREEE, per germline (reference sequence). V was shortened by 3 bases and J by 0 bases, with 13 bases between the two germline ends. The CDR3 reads CASSWAGRSSYNEQFF. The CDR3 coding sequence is TGTGCCAGCAGCTGGGCGGGTCGCAGCTCCTACAATGAGCAGTTCTTC. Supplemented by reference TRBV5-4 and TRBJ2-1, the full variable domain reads ETGVTQSPTHLIKTRGQQVTLRCSSQSGHNTVSWYQQALGQGPQFIFQYYREEENGRGNFPPRFSGLQFPNYSSELNVNALELDDSALYLCASSWAGRSSYNEQFFGPGTRLTVL.

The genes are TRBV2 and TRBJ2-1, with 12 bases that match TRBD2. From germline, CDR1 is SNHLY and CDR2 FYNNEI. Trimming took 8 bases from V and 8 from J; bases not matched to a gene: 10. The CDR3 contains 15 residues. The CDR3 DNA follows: TGTGCCAGCCGATGGCGACTAGCGGGAGTCTATGAGCAGTTCTTC. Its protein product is CASRWRLAGVYEQFF.

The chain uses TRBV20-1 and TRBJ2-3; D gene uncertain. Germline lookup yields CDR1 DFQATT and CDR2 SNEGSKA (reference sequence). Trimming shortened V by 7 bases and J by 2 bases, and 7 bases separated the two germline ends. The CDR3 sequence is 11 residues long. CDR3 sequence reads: CSGANTDTQYF. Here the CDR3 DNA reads TGCAGTGGAGCGAACACAGATACGCAGTATTTT.

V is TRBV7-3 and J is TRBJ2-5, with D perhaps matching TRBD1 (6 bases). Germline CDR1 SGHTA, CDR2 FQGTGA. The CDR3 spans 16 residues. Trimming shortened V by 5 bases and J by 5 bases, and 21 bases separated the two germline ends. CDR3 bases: TGTGCCAGCAGCAACCAACCCAGGGGTTTTGGGGAGACCCAGTACTTC. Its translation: CASSNQPRGFGETQYF.

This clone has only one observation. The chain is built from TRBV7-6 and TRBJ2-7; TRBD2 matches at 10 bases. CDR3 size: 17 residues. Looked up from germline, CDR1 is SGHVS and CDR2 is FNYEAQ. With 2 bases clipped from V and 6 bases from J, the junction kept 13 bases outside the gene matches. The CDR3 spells CASSLYARGLAGAEQYF. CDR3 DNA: TGTGCCAGCAGCTTATATGCGCGGGGTCTAGCGGGAGCCGAGCAGTACTTC.

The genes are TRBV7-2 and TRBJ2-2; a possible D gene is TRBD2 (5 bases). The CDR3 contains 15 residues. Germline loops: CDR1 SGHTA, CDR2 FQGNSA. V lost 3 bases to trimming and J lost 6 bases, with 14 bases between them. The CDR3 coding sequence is TGTGCCAGCAGCTTGGCTACAACTAGTTCCGGGGAGCTGTTTTTT. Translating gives CASSLATTSSGELFF.

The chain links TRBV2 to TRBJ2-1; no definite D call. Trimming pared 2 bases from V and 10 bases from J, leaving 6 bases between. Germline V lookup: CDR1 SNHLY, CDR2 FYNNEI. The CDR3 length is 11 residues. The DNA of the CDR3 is TGTGCCAGCAGTGAACGCGCCGAGCAGTTCTTC. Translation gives CASSERAEQFF.

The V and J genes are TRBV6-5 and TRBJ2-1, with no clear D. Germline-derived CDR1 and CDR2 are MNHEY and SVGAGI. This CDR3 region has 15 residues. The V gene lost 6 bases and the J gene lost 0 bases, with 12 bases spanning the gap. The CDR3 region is CASSQYRSSYNEQFF. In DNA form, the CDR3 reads TGTGCCAGCAGCCAATACCGCAGCTCCTACAATGAGCAGTTCTTC.

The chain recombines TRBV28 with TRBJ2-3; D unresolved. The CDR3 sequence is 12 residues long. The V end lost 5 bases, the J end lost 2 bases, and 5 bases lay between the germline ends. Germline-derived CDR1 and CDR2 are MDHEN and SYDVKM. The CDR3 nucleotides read TGTGCCAGCAGTCCCCACACAGATACGCAGTATTTT. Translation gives CASSPHTDTQYF.

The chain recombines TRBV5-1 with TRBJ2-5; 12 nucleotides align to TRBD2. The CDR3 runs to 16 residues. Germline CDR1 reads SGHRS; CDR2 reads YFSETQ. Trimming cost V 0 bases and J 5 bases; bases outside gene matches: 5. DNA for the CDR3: TGCGCCAGCAGCTTGGCTACCGGGACTAGCGGGGAGACCCAGTACTTC. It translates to CASSLATGTSGETQYF.

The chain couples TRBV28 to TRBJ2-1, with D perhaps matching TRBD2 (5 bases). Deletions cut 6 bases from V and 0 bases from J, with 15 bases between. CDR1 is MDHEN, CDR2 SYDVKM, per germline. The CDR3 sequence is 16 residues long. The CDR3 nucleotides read TGTGCCAGCAGCAGGACTCTTCTCAGCTCCTACAATGAGCAGTTCTTC. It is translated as CASSRTLLSSYNEQFF.

The CDR3 reads CASSVVGQITASSYNEQFF. The CDR3 DNA follows: TGTGCCAGCAGCGTCGTCGGACAGATAACGGCAAGCTCCTACAATGAGCAGTTCTTC. The gene calls are TRBV9 and TRBJ2-1; TRBD1 is a possible D gene (6 bases). CDR1 is SGDLS and CDR2 is YYNGEE in the germline V gene. V dropped 2 bases and J dropped 0 bases, with 21 bases sitting between them. This CDR3 has 19 amino acids. Full variable domain (missing parts from reference TRBV9 and TRBJ2-1): DSGVTQTPKHLITATGQRVTLRCSPRSGDLSVYWYQQSLDQGLQFLIQYYNGEERAKGNILERFSAQQFPDLHSELNLSSLELGDSALYFCASSVVGQITASSYNEQFFGPGTRLTVL.

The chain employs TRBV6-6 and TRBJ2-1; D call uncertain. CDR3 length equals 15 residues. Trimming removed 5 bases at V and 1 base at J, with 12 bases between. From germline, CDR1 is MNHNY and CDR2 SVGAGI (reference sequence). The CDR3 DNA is TGTGCCAGCAGTGTCCCTAGTCGGTCCTACAATGAGCAGTTCTTC. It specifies CASSVPSRSYNEQFF.

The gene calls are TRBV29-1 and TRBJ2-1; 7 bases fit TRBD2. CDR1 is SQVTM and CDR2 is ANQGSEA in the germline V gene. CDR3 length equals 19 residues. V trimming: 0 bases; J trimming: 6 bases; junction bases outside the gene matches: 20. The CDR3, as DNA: TGCAGCGTTGAAGATCGTCCTAGCGGCCATAGGGCGATGGGCAATGAGCAGTTCTTC. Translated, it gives CSVEDRPSGHRAMGNEQFF.

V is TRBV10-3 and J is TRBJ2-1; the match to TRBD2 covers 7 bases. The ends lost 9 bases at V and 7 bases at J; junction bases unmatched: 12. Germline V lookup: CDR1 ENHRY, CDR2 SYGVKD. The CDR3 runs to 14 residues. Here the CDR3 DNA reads TGTGCCATAGGCGGGAGCGGGCTCATGAATGAGCAGTTCTTC. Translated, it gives CAIGGSGLMNEQFF.

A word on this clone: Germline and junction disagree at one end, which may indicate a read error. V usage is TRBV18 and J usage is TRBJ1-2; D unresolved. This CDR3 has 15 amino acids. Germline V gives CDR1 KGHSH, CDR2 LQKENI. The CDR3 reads CASSAPENPSYGYTF. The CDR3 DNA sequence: TGTGCCAGCTCAGCACCAGAGAACCCCTCCTATGGCTACACCTTC.

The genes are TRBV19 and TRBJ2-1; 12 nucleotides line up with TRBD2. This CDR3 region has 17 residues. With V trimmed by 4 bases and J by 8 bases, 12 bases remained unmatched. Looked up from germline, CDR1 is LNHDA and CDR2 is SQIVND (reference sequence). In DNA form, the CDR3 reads TGTGCCAGTAGTAGGGGACTAGCGGGCAATCCCTCATATGAGCAGTTCTTC. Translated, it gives CASSRGLAGNPSYEQFF.

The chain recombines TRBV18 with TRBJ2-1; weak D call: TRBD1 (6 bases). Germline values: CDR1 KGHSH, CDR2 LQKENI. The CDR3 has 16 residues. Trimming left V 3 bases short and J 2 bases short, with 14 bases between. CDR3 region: CASSPPGARTYNEQFF. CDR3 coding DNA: TGTGCCAGCTCACCGCCAGGGGCCCGGACCTACAATGAGCAGTTCTTC.

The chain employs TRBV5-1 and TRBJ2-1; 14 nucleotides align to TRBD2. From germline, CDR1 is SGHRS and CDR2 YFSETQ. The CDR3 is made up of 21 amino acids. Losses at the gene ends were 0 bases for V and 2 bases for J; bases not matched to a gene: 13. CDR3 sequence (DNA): TGCGCCAGCAGCTTGGGCTTTGGACTAGCGGGAGGACCCAACCCCTACAATGAGCAGTTCTTC. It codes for CASSLGFGLAGGPNPYNEQFF.

For the CDR3, the DNA is TGCAGCGTCCTACCACAGGGGAACTCCTACGAGCAGTACTTC. Translation: CSVLPQGNSYEQYF. The rearrangement links TRBV29-1 to TRBJ2-7; 7 nucleotides agree with TRBD1. V lost 6 bases to trimming and J lost 0 bases; unmatched junction nucleotides: 8. The CDR3 covers 14 residues. The germline gives CDR1 SQVTM, CDR2 ANQGSEA.

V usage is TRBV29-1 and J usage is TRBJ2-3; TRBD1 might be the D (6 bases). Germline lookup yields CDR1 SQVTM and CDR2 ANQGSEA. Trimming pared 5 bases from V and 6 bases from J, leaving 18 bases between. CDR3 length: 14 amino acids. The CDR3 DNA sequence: TGCAGCGTTCCACTCAGGGGAGAGGGGGATACGCAGTATTTT. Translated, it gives CSVPLRGEGDTQYF.

CDR3 in amino acids: CASSVTFSAGGLEETQYF. The CDR3 DNA is TGCGCCAGCAGTGTTACTTTCAGTGCGGGAGGGTTAGAAGAGACCCAGTACTTC. The chain combines TRBV5-1 with TRBJ2-5; TRBD2 matches at 9 bases. The CDR3 length is 18 residues. Germline CDR1 reads SGHRS; CDR2 reads YFSETQ. V gave up 5 bases and J gave up 3 bases; unmatched junction bases: 17.

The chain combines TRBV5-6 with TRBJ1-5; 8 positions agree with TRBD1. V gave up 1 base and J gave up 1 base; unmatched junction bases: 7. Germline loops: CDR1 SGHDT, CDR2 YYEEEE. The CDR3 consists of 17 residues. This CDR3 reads CASSLSPRGLSNQPQHF. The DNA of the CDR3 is TGTGCCAGCAGCTTGTCCCCCAGGGGGCTGAGCAATCAGCCCCAGCATTTT.